The entry that follows covers one TCR beta chain sequence. Its target is unknown. This entry belongs to a study of T cells in tuberculosis. About the research overall: This South African cohort compared adolescents with or without latent tuberculosis against adults with active tuberculosis.

Produced via immunoSEQ multiplex PCR; TCRdb's table is partial and in-frame only. Found here are under 40,000 clones, more than 85% of them singletons; the top ten hold roughly 2%. This CDR3 contains 13 residues. The V end was cut by 1 base, the J end by 12 bases, with 18 bases between. Germline CDR1 and CDR2: GTSNPN and SVGIG (reference sequence). Overall study findings and caveats: A GMM-specific repertoire classifier reached about 89% accuracy, AUROC approximately 0.93. Smaller distances to GMM-specific TCRs suggested their expansion in active tuberculosis. Cases with active tuberculosis were adults, while controls were adolescents.

The source is a donor between 10 and 29 years old with latent tuberculosis or without tuberculosis infection. The sequenced sample consisted of PBMCs. The rearrangement joins TRBV30 to TRBJ1-1, with D unclear. The CDR3 coding sequence is TGTGCCTGGAGTGGCGGAGGGTGGAGGATGACTTTCTTT. Encoded protein: CAWSGGGWRMTFF.